This TCR beta chain was retrieved from a study of blood T cell repertoires in COVID-19. Overall study: Researchers got acute and convalescent COVID-19 samples from the United States, Italy and Spain. T cells, B-cell-depleted T cells, or PBMCs supplied cDNA or gDNA.

This clone has only one observation. In the study's own analysis: How many nucleated cells were present was estimated from reference gene primer amplification. Here immunoSEQ multiplex PCR was the method, and the copy in TCRdb shows in-frame clones only, minus some. The D gene and trimming were derived from the DNA, and the V and J assignments and clone size from that table. This sample has approximately 130,000 clones, with around 87% found just once. Trimming removed 5 bases from V and 1 base from J, with 15 bases in between. Germline V gene lookup returns CDR1 LGHDT and CDR2 YNNKEL (reference sequence). The CDR3 covers 15 residues.

The chain links TRBV3-1 (or the pseudogene TRBV3-2) to TRBJ2-7; TRBD1 might be the D (6 bases). This clonotype was sampled from a man aged 50 to 60 with active COVID-19. What was sequenced was peripheral blood. The CDR3 sequence is CASSEVGGGSYEQYF. CDR3 DNA: TGTGCCAGCAGCGAAGTTGGGGGCGGTTCCTACGAGCAGTACTTC.